This T cell receptor (beta chain) was profiled in a study of CD8 T cells in ankylosing spondylitis. A single record per CDR3 protein comes from TCRdb applying MiXCR to the 5' RACE reads. This table has about 250,000 distinct CDR3 sequences, about 10% appearing once. This TCR was recovered from a male donor with ankylosing spondylitis or in good health (not recorded which). Material for sequencing was blood, either unsorted or a sorted T cell fraction (not recorded which).

The CDR3 is CASSWDIGNGELFF. The CDR3 nucleotides are TGTGCCAGCAGTTGGGACATTGGGAACGGGGAGCTGTTTTTT. This rearrangement joins TRBV5-5 to TRBJ2-2, with D possibly being TRBD1 (6 bases). Trimming removed 5 bases at V and 7 bases at J, with 15 bases between. CDR1 is SGHKS, CDR2 YYEKEE, per germline (reference sequence). The CDR3 length is 14 residues. Using reference TRBV5-5 and TRBJ2-2 for the parts outside the CDR3, the full variable domain is DAGVTQSPTHLIKTRGQQVTLRCSPISGHKSVSWYQQVLGQGPQFIFQYYEKEERGRGNFPDRFSARQFPNYSSELNVNALLLGDSALYLCASSWDIGNGELFFGEGSRLTVL.